This T cell receptor (beta chain) was identified in a study of T cell repertoires in cytomegalovirus infection. Study information: Indicated by public TCR beta signatures were CMV infection and matching HLA type.

The CDR3 consists of 15 residues. J gave up 0 bases and V 7 bases, and 7 bases lay outside the gene matches. Germline CDR1 is LGHNT and CDR2 is FRNRAP. TCRdb re-analysed the reads in MiXCR, keeping a single row per CDR3 protein. Of approximately 250,000 distinct CDR3 sequences listed, over 20% are singletons. Overall study findings and caveats: Cumulative public TCR beta family frequency identified CMV carriers with the relevant HLA. HLA-C-restricted TCR beta clonotypes specific for CMV led the ex vivo response.

Notes on this clonotype: Its target is not known. A much larger clone is a single base away; this may be a read error.

Sequencing was done on a sample of CD8+ T cells from PBMCs. This clonotype originated in a human donor in good health (CMV status not recorded). Some clones in this sample may be carry-over from other donors' samples. The chain recombines TRBV12-5 with TRBJ2-3; 7 bases fit TRBD1. The CDR3 here is CASDSGTASTDTQYF. In DNA form, the CDR3 reads TGTGCTAGTGACTCCGGGACAGCTAGCACAGATACGCAGTATTTT.